Sequencing of this T cell receptor (beta chain) was carried out in a study of blood T cell repertoires in COVID-19. Background on the study: PBMCs, B-cell-depleted T cells, or T cells provided the cDNA or gDNA that made up the material.

Data came from immunoSEQ multiplex PCR; TCRdb stores just in-frame clones and leaves some out. The table has 500,000 or so clones, 87% seen once. Cohort 3 donors counted as recovered after two negative PCRs, clearance, or resolved symptoms. The CDR3 totals 12 residues. V was cut by 5 bases and J by 4 bases, with 9 bases left in between. Germline CDR1 reads MNHEY; CDR2 reads SVGEGT. This sequence joins TRBV6-2 or TRBV6-3 and TRBJ2-7, with D possibly being TRBD1 (6 bases). The TCR comes from a woman aged 18-30 years who had recovered from COVID-19. Specimen: PBMCs or T cells enriched from blood (not recorded which). The CDR3, as DNA: TGTGCCAGCAGTAACAGGGTTTACGAGCAGTACTTC. Translating gives CASSNRVYEQYF.